This T cell receptor beta chain was captured in a study of CD8+CD57+ T cells in acquired aplastic anemia. Across the whole study: The sorted CD4+ and CD8+ cells yielded an average around 3.2 ug of DNA.

Worth noting for this clonotype: Antigen: not known.

Whole-study findings and limits: Researchers reported that CD8+ Simpson's diversity was not significantly different in patients versus controls. The same twenty-nine CD8+ CDR3 sequences occurred in patients and in controls.

Genomic DNA, serving as template, underwent TCR beta VDJ and CDR3 profiling. TCRdb reprocessed the reads with MiXCR, giving one entry per CDR3 protein. The table includes under 350,000 distinct CDR3 sequences, roughly 50% detected once. Germline loops: CDR1 SGHDT, CDR2 YYEEEE. The CDR3 consists of 16 residues. Trimming shortened V by 0 bases and J by 0 bases, and 12 bases separated the two germline ends. The sequence was collected from a human donor with severe aplastic anemia or a healthy control (not recorded which). The sample consisted of sorted CD4+, CD8+, or CD8+CD57+ T cells (not recorded which) from PBMCs. The chain uses TRBV5-6 and TRBJ1-2; TRBD1 is a possible D gene (5 bases). CDR3 sequence: CASSLAQGTTNYGYTF. CDR3 DNA sequence: TGTGCCAGCAGCTTGGCCCAAGGGACCACTAACTATGGCTACACCTTC.